One sample yielded the 10 T cell receptor beta chains listed below, sequenced in a study of T cells in Graves' hyperthyroidism and ophthalmopathy. Using RNA transcripts as the source, TCR beta CDR3 regions were amplified. With the HTBI primer set, the TCR CDR3 went through a first round of RT-PCR. From the multiplex PCR reads, TCRdb called clonotypes with MiXCR, one entry per CDR3 protein. The profile shows about 480,000 distinct CDR3 sequences, about 15% of them singletons. The sequenced sample consisted of blood. The receptors stem from a woman younger than 35 with Graves' hyperthyroidism.

This clonotype has ten or more counts. The rearrangement links TRBV6-1 to TRBJ1-6; D remains unclear. This CDR3 comprises 13 residues. Germline assignment: CDR1 MNHNS and CDR2 SASEGT. The V end lost 6 bases, the J end lost 8 bases, and 11 bases lay between the germline ends. Written as DNA, the CDR3 is TGTGCCAGCAGGGAAAGGAGGGATTCACCCCTCCACTTT. It encodes CASRERRDSPLHF.

This clonotype was picked up a small number of times. The rearrangement uses TRBV6-1 and TRBJ2-3; 10 bases map to TRBD2. Germline loops: CDR1 MNHNS, CDR2 SASEGT. V shed 6 bases, J shed 3 bases, and the junction held 6 bases outside the gene matches. The CDR3 extends over 15 amino acids. The CDR3 reads CASRELAGRTDTQYF. Written as DNA, the CDR3 is TGTGCCAGCAGGGAACTAGCGGGAAGGACAGATACGCAGTATTTT.

Remarks on this clonotype: One base away lies a much larger clone, so this may be a sequencing read error. The rearrangement uses TRBV2 and TRBJ2-3; 7 nucleotides agree with TRBD2. The CDR3 sequence is 14 residues long. The germline gives CDR1 SNHLY, CDR2 FYNNEI. Trimming cost V 10 bases and J 2 bases; bases outside gene matches: 9. The CDR3 sequence is CANIGLGPTDTQYF. In DNA form, the CDR3 reads TGTGCCAACATCGGACTAGGACCCACAGATACGCAGTATTTT.

The J gene is TRBJ1-2, the V gene TRBV7-6; 9 positions match TRBD1. Germline CDR1 is SGHVS and CDR2 is FNYEAQ. This CDR3 is built from 14 residues. Trimming took 4 bases from V and 3 from J; bases not matched to a gene: 3. The CDR3 here is CASSSGQGDYGYTF. As DNA, the CDR3 is TGTGCCAGCAGCTCGGGACAGGGTGACTATGGCTACACCTTC.

As for this clonotype: A much more abundant neighbour one base away suggests this may be a read error. The rearrangement joins TRBV3-1 to TRBJ2-1; D may be TRBD1 (6 bases). The V end lost 4 bases, the J end lost 0 bases, and 10 bases lay between the germline ends. CDR3 size: 15 residues. Germline CDR1 is LGHDT and CDR2 is YNNKEL (reference sequence). CDR3 amino acids: CASSLRDNSYNEQFF. In nucleotides, the CDR3 is TGTGCCAGCAGCCTCCGGGACAACTCCTACAATGAGCAGTTCTTC.

This clonotype was counted a few times. The gene calls are TRBV19 and TRBJ1-2; D call uncertain. The CDR3 has 16 amino acids. Germline CDR1 LNHDA, CDR2 SQIVND (reference sequence). Trimming removed 3 bases at V and 5 bases at J, with 19 bases between. The CDR3 reads CASSMGSKGPGYGYTF. The CDR3 DNA is TGTGCCAGTAGTATGGGGTCTAAAGGGCCTGGGTATGGCTACACCTTC.

This clonotype was picked up many times. The rearrangement uses TRBV12-3 or TRBV12-4 and TRBJ1-6; D is possibly TRBD1 (5 bases). The germline V and J ends were trimmed by 7 bases and 10 bases, with 23 bases remaining between them. The CDR3 sequence is 16 residues long. CDR3: CASTSYEGAKSSPLHF. CDR3 nucleotides: TGTGCCAGCACCTCATACGAAGGGGCAAAAAGCTCACCCCTCCACTTT.

The table lists this clonotype with many counts. This rearrangement joins TRBV30 to TRBJ1-6; the D is unclear. The CDR3 has 13 residues. Trimming shortened V by 1 base and J by 5 bases, and 6 bases separated the two germline ends. Germline-derived CDR1 and CDR2 are GTSNPN and SVGIG (reference sequence). The CDR3 is CAWSGRNNSPLHF. The CDR3 region has the DNA TGTGCCTGGAGTGGCCGAAATAATTCACCCCTCCACTTT.

This clonotype showed up many times. The V and J genes are TRBV2 and TRBJ2-5, with 14 positions matching TRBD2. The germline CDR1 and CDR2 sequences are SNHLY and FYNNEI. The CDR3 length is 16 residues. V was pared by 5 bases and J by 4 bases, with 6 bases of the junction left unmatched. In DNA form, the CDR3 reads TGTGCCAGCAGTCCATGGGGGACTAGCGGGAGAGAGACCCAGTACTTC. It codes for CASSPWGTSGRETQYF.

This clonotype was seen at least ten times. The gene calls are TRBV5-1 and TRBJ2-3; 10 bases map to TRBD2. Per germline, CDR1 SGHRS and CDR2 YFSETQ. V lost 5 bases and J lost 5; bases outside the gene matches: 5. There are 14 residues in the CDR3. CDR3 nucleotides: TGCGCCAGCAGTGACCCTAGCGGGGGAGATACGCAGTATTTT. This sequence encodes CASSDPSGGDTQYF.